This note documents a single T cell receptor beta chain sequence. Its binding antigen is unknown. Base qualities are not at hand, and no much larger clone is one base apart. The sample belongs to a study of identical twins (dated by TCRdb to between 2015 and 2016). Study-level background: The study deep-sequenced TCR alpha and beta repertoires from monozygotic twins, unrelated adults of various ages and cord blood to test whether fetal clonotypes persist. Replicate twin experiments were performed at different times using different library preparation protocols to rule out contamination.

Library creation used 5' RACE. Sequencing took place on an Illumina HiSeq 2000. A universal primer binding site was added through template switching, and the final cDNA carried a unique molecular identifier so that TCR cDNA molecules could be counted accurately. Specific primers in the conserved constant-segment region were used to synthesize first-strand cDNA for TCR alpha and beta chains. To control for contamination, every cDNA library was double barcoded, receiving both a SMART-Mk sample barcode and Illumina barcodes. TruSeq adapter sequences and Illumina sample barcodes were added in two successive PCR steps. Sequencing of the TCR alpha and beta cDNA libraries was done on the Illumina HiSeq platform using custom primers. The original pipeline was this. MiGEC was used to process raw reads and extract unique molecular identifiers, and MiXCR was used to find CDR3 positions. Recombination models were inferred per individual with the repgenHMM and IGoR tools using an EM algorithm. The tcR package in R was used for shared clonotype analysis, with sharing normalized by the product of cloneset sizes. To study raw recombination free of thymic and clonal selection effects, out-of-frame nonproductive sequences were analyzed. TCRdb itself trimmed the public reads at Q25 with fastp, ran MiXCR and retained productive beta chains. Identical CDR3 proteins give one entry, which carries the most common genes and DNA. The V and J calls were not made by the authors but by TCRdb's processing. The sample table lists about 200,000 distinct CDR3 sequences, approximately 10% of them with a count of one. The top ten hold about a tenth of the sample.

The junction shows trimming of 4 bases on V and 0 bases on J, and the gene matches do not reach 8 bases of it. Its CDR3 holds 16 amino acids, cysteine through phenylalanine. The entry retains the CDR3 DNA only, 48 bases that are in frame from base 1. Looking up the germline V gene yields CDR1 SGHRS and CDR2 YFSETQ. The full study reports these points: Abundant cord blood beta clonotypes had fewer insertions, young adult naive repertoires showed a similar but weaker trend, and memory repertoires showed no such trend. Excess twin sharing in beta out-of-frame sequences was weaker because fewer shared sequences lowered the signal-to-noise ratio. Zero-insertion analyses could be partly confounded by invariant T cells such as MAIT and iNKT, although diverse VJ usage argued against such confounding for most clonotypes. Recombination models systematically underestimated out-of-frame TCR alpha sharing in monozygotic twins but agreed with sharing between unrelated individuals. Compared with coincidental sharing between unrelated individuals, out-of-frame TCR alpha sequences shared between twins showed an excess of sequences with low generation probability. Because the same donors could not be followed over many years, the conclusions depended on cross-sectional statistical analysis.

All donors were healthy Caucasians. Using Miltenyi CD45RO+ enrichment and human naive T-cell isolation kits, memory (CD45RO+) and naive T cells were isolated from PBMC. The sequence was collected from a man aged 50 or older in good health. This receptor chain uses TRBV5-1 and TRBJ2-3; TRBD2 lines up with 7 middle nucleotides. The sample taken for sequencing was memory T cells sorted from blood. In light of the paper, this sample's cell subset or site label describes: CD45RO+ enriched T cells. The CDR3 here reads CASSTSTSRSTDTQYF. The nucleotides are TGCGCCAGCAGCACCTCGACTAGCAGAAGCACAGATACGCAGTATTTT.